This T cell receptor beta chain was observed in a study of blood T cell repertoires in COVID-19. Study at large: The origin of the acute and convalescent COVID-19 samples was the United States, Italy and Spain. From T cells, B-cell-depleted T cells, or PBMCs came the material, which was cDNA or gDNA.

Under the authors' procedure: The assay estimated nucleated cells by amplifying reference gene primers. Assay used: immunoSEQ multiplex PCR; TCRdb lists only in-frame clones, some missing. D and trimming come from the DNA, and the V and J calls and clone size come from that table. The sample has about 200,000 clones; almost 85% are singletons. This receptor was taken from a woman in her forties or fifties with active or convalescent COVID-19. The specimen was peripheral blood.

For the CDR3, the DNA is TGTGCCAGCTCACCCGCCGAGAGTACTCTTTCACCCCTCCACTTT. This encodes CASSPAESTLSPLHF. V and J are TRBV18 and TRBJ1-6; D gene ambiguous. The CDR3 contains 15 residues. Looked up from germline, CDR1 is KGHSH and CDR2 is LQKENI. Trimming left V 3 bases short and J 9 bases short, with 15 bases between.